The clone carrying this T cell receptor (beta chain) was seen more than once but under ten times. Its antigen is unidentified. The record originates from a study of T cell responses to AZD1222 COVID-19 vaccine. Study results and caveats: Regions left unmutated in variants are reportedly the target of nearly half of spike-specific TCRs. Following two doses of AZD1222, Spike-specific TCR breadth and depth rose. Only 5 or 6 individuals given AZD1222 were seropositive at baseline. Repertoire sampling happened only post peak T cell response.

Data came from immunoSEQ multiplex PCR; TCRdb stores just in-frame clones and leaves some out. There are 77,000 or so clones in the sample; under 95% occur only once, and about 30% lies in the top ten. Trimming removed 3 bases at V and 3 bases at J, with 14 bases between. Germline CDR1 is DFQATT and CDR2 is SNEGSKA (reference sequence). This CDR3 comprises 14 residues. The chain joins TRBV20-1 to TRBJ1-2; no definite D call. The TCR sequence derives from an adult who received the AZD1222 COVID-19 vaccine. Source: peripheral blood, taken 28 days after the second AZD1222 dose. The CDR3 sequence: CSASKNERYYGYTF. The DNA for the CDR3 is TGCAGTGCTAGTAAGAACGAGAGGTACTATGGCTACACCTTC.